Presented here are 28 T cell receptor beta chains from one specimen sequenced in a study of OX40 agonist ivuxolimab in advanced cancers. Sequenced by immunoSEQ multiplex PCR; TCRdb stores in-frame clones only, minus some. The table records 25,000 to 30,000 clones, roughly 86% of them present only once. This material consisted of CD4+ or CD8+ T cells sorted from blood, taken in a trial of the OX40 agonist ivuxolimab. The receptors derive from an adult with an advanced solid tumor such as melanoma, head and neck, liver or kidney cancer.

V and J are TRBV7-9 and TRBJ2-7, with D perhaps being TRBD1 or TRBD2 (5 bases each). The CDR3 is 14 residues long. Germline CDR1 SEHNR, CDR2 FQNEAQ (reference sequence). V shed 5 bases and J shed 7 bases, with 18 bases lying between them. The CDR3 coding sequence is TGTGCCAGCAGCCCGGGACCGACTTCGGGGGAGCAGTACTTC. It specifies CASSPGPTSGEQYF. Drawing the rest from reference TRBV7-9 and TRBJ2-7, the complete variable domain is DTGVSQNPRHKITKRGQNVTFRCDPISEHNRLYWYRQTLGQGPEFLTYFQNEAQLEKSRLLSDRFSAERPKGSFSTLEIQRTEQGDSAMYLCASSPGPTSGEQYFGPGTRLTVT.

This rearrangement joins TRBV11-2 to TRBJ2-7, with D perhaps matching TRBD2 (6 bases). Trimming cost V 5 bases and J 2 bases, with 19 bases left between them. Germline CDR1 is SGHAT and CDR2 is FQNNGV. This CDR3 is 16 amino acids long. CDR3 region: CASSLYPGDTTYEQYF. The CDR3 nucleotides are TGTGCCAGCAGCCTGTACCCGGGAGATACAACCTACGAGCAGTACTTC.

This clone was seen a handful of times. The genes are TRBV27 and TRBJ2-7; D may be TRBD1 (6 bases). The ends were cut back, 0 bases at V and 7 bases at J, with 10 bases in the middle. Germline V gene sequence: CDR1 MNHEY, CDR2 SMNVEV (reference sequence). This CDR3 contains 13 residues. In DNA, the CDR3 is TGTGCCAGCAGTTTATCGCGCCAGGGGGAGCAGTACTTC. Protein: CASSLSRQGEQYF.

This chain connects TRBV19 to TRBJ2-3; D is undetermined. The CDR3 has 13 amino acids. The germline gives CDR1 LNHDA, CDR2 SQIVND (reference sequence). The V end lost 6 bases, the J end lost 4 bases, and 11 bases lay between the germline ends. CDR3 nucleotides: TGTGCCAGTAGCCCTCGGATGGCAGATACGCAGTATTTT. Translating it yields CASSPRMADTQYF.

This clone was seen once. V usage is TRBV14 and J usage is TRBJ2-1; 7 positions agree with TRBD2. The germline V gene has CDR1 SGHDN and CDR2 FVKESK. V lost 3 bases to trimming and J lost 0 bases; unmatched junction nucleotides: 5. This CDR3 has 16 residues. CDR3 DNA sequence: TGTGCCAGCAGCCAGAACCGCGGGAGCTCCTACAATGAGCAGTTCTTC. Its translation is CASSQNRGSSYNEQFF.

This chain joins TRBV11-2 and TRBJ2-3; 7 bases fit TRBD1. CDR1 is SGHAT and CDR2 is FQNNGV in the germline V gene. Losses at the gene ends were 5 bases for V and 4 bases for J; bases not matched to a gene: 12. The CDR3 contains 16 residues. The CDR3: CASSRRHETGPDTQYF. In DNA form, the CDR3 reads TGTGCCAGCAGCCGGCGTCACGAGACAGGGCCAGATACGCAGTATTTT.

The rearrangement links TRBV6-4 to TRBJ2-7; a possible D gene is TRBD1 (6 bases). The CDR3 totals 14 residues. The V end lost 8 bases, the J end lost 1 base, and 15 bases lay between the germline ends. Germline CDR1 reads MRHNA; CDR2 reads SNTAGT. The CDR3: CASWPKQGSYEQYF. In DNA, the CDR3 is TGTGCCAGCTGGCCCAAACAGGGTTCCTACGAGCAGTACTTC.

The chain uses TRBV6-1 and TRBJ2-2; TRBD1 might be the D (7 bases). Deletions cut 1 base from V and 7 bases from J, with 13 bases between. Germline V CDR1 and CDR2: MNHNS, SASEGT. This CDR3 region has 15 residues. The CDR3 region is CASSEGRGAGGELFF. The CDR3 nucleotides are TGTGCCAGCAGTGAAGGCAGGGGGGCGGGCGGGGAGCTGTTTTTT.

V is TRBV19 and J is TRBJ2-3, with 14 bases aligning to TRBD2. This CDR3 region has 19 residues. Looked up from germline, CDR1 is LNHDA and CDR2 is SQIVND (reference sequence). With 4 bases clipped from V and 4 bases from J, the junction kept 13 bases outside the gene matches. CDR3 DNA: TGTGCCAGTAGTACCCCGGGACTAGCGGGAGTTTTTATACCAGATACGCAGTATTTT. Its protein product is CASSTPGLAGVFIPDTQYF.

The V gene is TRBV4-2, the J gene TRBJ2-1, with D possibly being TRBD2 (6 bases). Germline V lookup: CDR1 LGHNA, CDR2 YNFKEQ. Trimming took 0 bases from V and 3 from J, leaving 6 bases between them. The CDR3 extends over 14 amino acids. The CDR3 DNA reads TGTGCCAGCAGCCAAGAGGACTACTACAATGAGCAGTTCTTC. Its protein is CASSQEDYYNEQFF.

Within the sample, this clone is medium-sized (0.01 to 0.1%). The chain couples TRBV6-4 to TRBJ2-2, with a weak D call TRBD2 (5 bases). The germline V gene encodes CDR1 MRHNA and CDR2 SNTAGT. V lost 0 bases to trimming and J lost 3 bases, with 5 bases between them. This CDR3 is built from 14 residues. CDR3 protein: CASSDSRDTGELFF. DNA of the CDR3: TGTGCCAGCAGTGACTCGAGGGACACCGGGGAGCTGTTTTTT.

The table lists this clone with a few counts. The chain joins TRBV28 to TRBJ2-7; D unresolved. V gave up 6 bases and J gave up 3 bases, with 15 bases separating them. Germline lookup yields CDR1 MDHEN and CDR2 SYDVKM. There are 14 residues in the CDR3. CDR3 region: CASSPRHFGYEQYF. The CDR3 DNA is TGTGCCAGCAGCCCCCGGCATTTCGGCTACGAGCAGTACTTC.

The genes are TRBV6-6 and TRBJ2-3; tentative D call: TRBD2 (6 bases). Germline CDR1 MNHNY, CDR2 SVGAGI (reference sequence). Trimming cost V 5 bases and J 3 bases, with 18 bases left between them. CDR3 length: 16 amino acids. The CDR3 is CASSVLSAGGTDTQYF. In nucleotides, the CDR3 is TGTGCCAGCAGTGTTTTGAGTGCTGGGGGGACAGATACGCAGTATTTT.

V usage is TRBV6-1 and J usage is TRBJ1-1, with D maybe TRBD1 (6 bases). Germline V CDR1 and CDR2: MNHNS, SASEGT. This CDR3 has 12 residues. The ends were cut back, 6 bases at V and 6 bases at J, with 11 bases in the middle. CDR3 region: CASRGAVPEAFF. The CDR3 coding sequence is TGTGCCAGCAGGGGGGCAGTTCCTGAAGCTTTCTTT.

Concerning this clone itself: Other DNA sequences in this sample translate to the same CDR3. This sequence joins TRBV29-1 and TRBJ1-2; D is possibly TRBD1 (5 bases). Trimming removed 4 bases from V and 8 bases from J, with 11 bases in between. In germline, CDR1 is SQVTM, CDR2 ANQGSEA. The CDR3 length is 11 residues. Written as DNA, the CDR3 is TGCAGCGTTGCGGGACTTGACGGCTACACCTTC. It encodes CSVAGLDGYTF.

This chain connects TRBV15 to TRBJ2-1; the D gene is possibly TRBD2 (6 bases). The length of the CDR3 is 17 residues. V was clipped by 1 base and J by 4 bases, with 17 bases between them. CDR1 and CDR2 from the germline V gene are LNHNV and YYDKDF (reference sequence). In nucleotides, the CDR3 is TGTGCCACCAGCAGAGCTCGTTCCGGGGGAGATTACAATGAGCAGTTCTTC. Translation: CATSRARSGGDYNEQFF. Combining the CDR3 with reference TRBV15 and TRBJ2-1 gives the whole variable domain DAMVIQNPRYQVTQFGKPVTLSCSQTLNHNVMYWYQQKSSQAPKLLFHYYDKDFNNEADTPDNFQSRRPNTSFCFLDIRSPGLGDTAMYLCATSRARSGGDYNEQFFGPGTRLTVL.

J is TRBJ1-2 and V is TRBV28; D not certain. The V end was cut by 2 bases, the J end by 7 bases, with 23 bases between. Germline loops: CDR1 MDHEN, CDR2 SYDVKM. The CDR3 totals 17 residues. The CDR3 sequence is CASSLPSAGGDTSGYTF. CDR3 nucleotides: TGTGCCAGCAGTTTACCTTCGGCGGGCGGAGACACTAGTGGCTACACCTTC.

The chain links TRBV5-8 to TRBJ2-7; 8 bases are shared with TRBD1. CDR1 and CDR2 (germline): SGHTS, YDEGEE. The length of the CDR3 is 15 residues. With V trimmed by 2 bases and J by 4 bases, 8 bases remained unmatched. CDR3 sequence: CASSLGQGATYEQYF. CDR3 DNA sequence: TGTGCCAGCAGCTTAGGGCAGGGGGCCACGTACGAGCAGTACTTC.

The V call is TRBV18, the J call TRBJ1-1, with 11 bases lining up with TRBD1. The V and J ends lost 5 bases and 5 bases, in that order; junction bases with no gene match: 4. The CDR3 has 14 residues. Looked up from germline, CDR1 is KGHSH and CDR2 is LQKENI. The DNA for the CDR3 is TGTGCCAGCTCAGGGGACAGGGGGGGAACTGAAGCTTTCTTT. This encodes CASSGDRGGTEAFF.

On this clone itself: Other DNA sequences from this sample encode an identical CDR3 as well. The V and J genes are TRBV14 and TRBJ2-2; possible D gene TRBD2, 6 bases. Germline V gene sequence: CDR1 SGHDN, CDR2 FVKESK. V lost 6 bases and J 6 bases, leaving 20 bases between the germline ends. This CDR3 is 16 amino acids long. CDR3: CASSTGTGIWSGELFF. DNA of the CDR3: TGTGCCAGCAGTACCGGGACTGGGATTTGGTCCGGGGAGCTGTTTTTT.

The chain is built from TRBV11-1 and TRBJ1-1; D is unclear. CDR1 and CDR2 (germline): SGHAT, FQDESV (reference sequence). The CDR3 is 13 residues long. Trimming cost V 1 base and J 7 bases, with 10 bases left between them. CDR3 sequence (DNA): TGTGCCAGCAGCTTAGGCGGCCTCCTTGAAGCTTTCTTT. It yields the protein CASSLGGLLEAFF. Complete variable domain (other parts from reference TRBV11-1 and TRBJ1-1): EAEVAQSPRYKITEKSQAVAFWCDPISGHATLYWYRQILGQGPELLVQFQDESVVDDSQLPKDRFSAERLKGVDSTLKIQPAELGDSAMYLCASSLGGLLEAFFGQGTRLTVV.

The CDR3 region is CASSLWGDDTGELFF. The CDR3 bases are TGCGCCAGCAGCTTGTGGGGGGATGACACCGGGGAGCTGTTTTTT. The chain links TRBV5-1 to TRBJ2-2; a possible D gene is TRBD2 (6 bases). V dropped 1 base and J dropped 3 bases, with 10 bases sitting between them. This CDR3 comprises 15 residues. The germline V gene has CDR1 SGHRS and CDR2 YFSETQ.

The chain is built from TRBV7-9 and TRBJ2-5; a weak D match, TRBD1 (5 bases). V was cut by 5 bases and J by 1 base, with 14 bases left in between. Germline CDR1 reads SEHNR; CDR2 reads FQNEAQ (reference sequence). This CDR3 is built from 15 residues. CDR3 sequence reads: CASSLAQDPQETQYF. The CDR3 nucleotides are TGTGCCAGCAGCCTCGCACAGGACCCCCAAGAGACCCAGTACTTC.

The V call is TRBV27, the J call TRBJ1-5; maybe TRBD1 (6 bases). CDR3 length: 15 amino acids. CDR1 and CDR2 (germline): MNHEY, SMNVEV (reference sequence). V was trimmed by 4 bases and J by 7 bases, leaving 17 bases between them. The DNA of the CDR3 is TGTGCCAGCAGTTCTCGAGGGGGAGGTTCGCAGCCCCAGCATTTT. Translating gives CASSSRGGGSQPQHF.

The rearrangement joins TRBV18 to TRBJ1-1, with D unresolved. This CDR3 has 13 amino acids. V was shortened by 6 bases and J by 4 bases, with 12 bases between the two germline ends. From germline, CDR1 is KGHSH and CDR2 LQKENI. CDR3 bases: TGTGCCAGCTCCGACGACATGGTCACTGAAGCTTTCTTT. This encodes CASSDDMVTEAFF.

V usage is TRBV19 and J usage is TRBJ1-4; no clear D gene. Germline CDR1 LNHDA, CDR2 SQIVND (reference sequence). Trimming took 3 bases from V and 2 from J, leaving 7 bases between them. The CDR3 has 14 amino acids. The CDR3 protein is CASSIRTTNEKLFF. CDR3 DNA sequence: TGTGCCAGTAGTATTCGTACGACTAATGAAAAACTGTTTTTT.

The rearrangement joins TRBV5-4 to TRBJ2-7; D remains ambiguous. With 0 bases removed from V and 4 bases from J, the gap between germline ends came to 11 bases. Germline V lookup: CDR1 SGHNT, CDR2 YYREEE (reference sequence). This CDR3 region has 14 residues. In DNA, the CDR3 is TGTGCCAGCAGCTTGGATGGTGCTGGTTACGAGCAGTACTTC. Amino acids: CASSLDGAGYEQYF.

The chain joins TRBV4-1 to TRBJ2-7; weak D call: TRBD2 (6 bases). Trimming removed 0 bases at V and 0 bases at J, with 9 bases between. This CDR3 is 15 amino acids long. The germline gives CDR1 MGHRA, CDR2 YSYEKL. CDR3 in DNA: TGCGCCAGCAGCCAAGACCGGGGGAACTCCTACGAGCAGTACTTC. Residues: CASSQDRGNSYEQYF.